Below, 22 T cell receptor beta chains from the same sample are listed, as sequenced in a study of blood T cell repertoires in COVID-19. Data came from immunoSEQ multiplex PCR; TCRdb stores just in-frame clones and leaves some out. The sample lists fewer than 35,000 clones, 88% seen once, with more than 7.5% in the top ten. The sequencing sample was made of peripheral blood. These receptors all come from a woman between 50 and 59 years old with active COVID-19.

This clone appeared once. The V call is TRBV7-3, the J call TRBJ2-3; possibly TRBD2 for D (5 bases). Germline CDR1 and CDR2: SGHTA and FQGTGA. V was trimmed by 8 bases and J by 0 bases, leaving 15 bases between them. The CDR3 totals 15 residues. CDR3 amino acids: CASGISGSSTDTQYF. DNA for the CDR3: TGTGCCAGCGGAATAAGCGGATCTAGCACAGATACGCAGTATTTT.

The chain recombines TRBV10-3 with TRBJ1-5; TRBD1 agrees at 9 bases. The CDR3 sequence is 16 residues long. The germline gives CDR1 ENHRY, CDR2 SYGVKD. Trimming took 3 bases from V and 1 from J; bases not matched to a gene: 4. Here the CDR3 DNA reads TGTGCCATCAGTGATCCTGGACAGGGGAGCAATCAGCCCCAGCATTTT. Its protein product is CAISDPGQGSNQPQHF.

This sequence joins TRBV11-2 and TRBJ2-7, with 10 bases that match TRBD1. Unmatched junction bases numbered 8, after V lost 5 bases and J lost 4 bases. Germline CDR1 SGHAT, CDR2 FQNNGV. The CDR3 consists of 15 residues. For the CDR3, the DNA is TGTGCCAGCAGCGCCTGGACAGGGGGTACGTACGAGCAGTACTTC. Its protein product is CASSAWTGGTYEQYF.

J is TRBJ1-2 and V is TRBV4-1; D gene uncertain. The V and J ends lost 0 bases and 1 base respectively, with 3 bases between them. Looked up from germline, CDR1 is MGHRA and CDR2 is YSYEKL. The CDR3 has 13 residues. CDR3 DNA: TGCGCCAGCAGCCAAGATAATAACTATGGCTACACCTTC. Protein: CASSQDNNYGYTF.

This rearrangement joins TRBV19 to TRBJ2-1, with 10 nucleotides matching TRBD2. The V segment lost 6 bases and the J segment 2 bases; nucleotides outside the gene matches: 7. The CDR3 covers 16 residues. Germline loops: CDR1 LNHDA, CDR2 SQIVND (reference sequence). The CDR3 is CASSLAGDFPYNEQFF. The CDR3 region has the DNA TGTGCCAGTAGCCTAGCGGGAGACTTTCCCTACAATGAGCAGTTCTTC.

The chain recombines TRBV5-1 with TRBJ1-2; TRBD1 matches 7 bases. Germline V lookup: CDR1 SGHRS, CDR2 YFSETQ. The CDR3 covers 16 residues. Losses at the gene ends were 1 base for V and 1 base for J; bases not matched to a gene: 7. Here the CDR3 DNA reads TGCGCCAGCAGCTTGACGTTCGGGACAGATAACTATGGCTACACCTTC. Translated: CASSLTFGTDNYGYTF.

This clone appeared a single time. V usage is TRBV10-2 and J usage is TRBJ1-3, with a tentative D call TRBD1 (5 bases). The germline CDR1 and CDR2 sequences are WSHSY and SAAADI. This CDR3 is built from 16 residues. Trimming left V 0 bases short and J 6 bases short, with 15 bases between. The CDR3 loop is CASSESVGTEKNTIYF. CDR3 sequence (DNA): TGCGCCAGCAGTGAGTCGGTAGGGACTGAGAAAAACACCATATATTTT.

The V and J genes are TRBV28 and TRBJ1-2, with 10 positions matching TRBD1. This CDR3 comprises 17 residues. In germline, CDR1 is MDHEN, CDR2 SYDVKM. V shed 4 bases and J 3 bases; nucleotides not matched to a gene: 11. The CDR3 loop reads CASSSPSGDRGYYGYTF. The CDR3 region has the DNA TGTGCCAGCAGTTCCCCCTCCGGGGACAGGGGCTACTATGGCTACACCTTC.

The chain combines TRBV19 with TRBJ1-6; 8 bases align to TRBD1. The V segment lost 6 bases and the J segment 12 bases; nucleotides outside the gene matches: 16. The CDR3 totals 16 residues. Per germline, CDR1 LNHDA and CDR2 SQIVND (reference sequence). CDR3 DNA: TGTGCCAGTAGCCCTGGAATGACAGGGGCTGGGGGACCCCTCCACTTT. Its protein is CASSPGMTGAGGPLHF.

V usage is TRBV7-2 and J usage is TRBJ1-3; 9 bases match TRBD1. CDR1 is SGHTA and CDR2 is FQGNSA in the germline V gene. There are 16 residues in the CDR3. V shed 2 bases and J 3 bases; nucleotides not matched to a gene: 5. The CDR3 is CASSLIQGARGNTIYF. In DNA form, the CDR3 reads TGTGCCAGCAGCTTAATACAGGGGGCGCGTGGAAACACCATATATTTT.

The sample holds a few counts of this clone. The chain has TRBV2 and TRBJ2-4, with 10 bases that match TRBD1. Trimming took 6 bases from V and 0 from J; bases not matched to a gene: 5. The CDR3 contains 16 residues. Germline V CDR1 and CDR2: SNHLY, FYNNEI. CDR3 sequence reads: CASRPGQGLAKNIQYF. The CDR3 DNA is TGTGCCAGCAGACCGGGACAGGGGTTAGCCAAAAACATTCAGTACTTC.

CDR3 sequence (DNA): TGTGCCAGCAGCCAAGAGTACAGGGGGCATGGCTACACCTTC. This codes for CASSQEYRGHGYTF. The genes are TRBV3-1 (or the pseudogene TRBV3-2) and TRBJ1-2; 9 nucleotides line up with TRBD1. V was clipped by 0 bases and J by 6 bases; unmatched bases: 2. The CDR3 length is 14 residues. The germline V gene has CDR1 LGHDT and CDR2 YNNKEL (reference sequence).

V is TRBV30 and J is TRBJ1-6; D is possibly TRBD1 (5 bases). V was cut by 0 bases and J by 7 bases, with 13 bases left in between. The V gene's germline CDR1 is GTSNPN and CDR2 SVGIG (reference sequence). The CDR3 runs 15 residues. The CDR3 bases are TGTGCCTGGAGTGTACCCAGGGCTGGCAATTCACCCCTCCACTTT. This gives the protein CAWSVPRAGNSPLHF.

The chain has TRBV14 and TRBJ2-3; 7 bases match TRBD2. The germline CDR1 and CDR2 sequences are SGHDN and FVKESK. The CDR3 extends over 15 amino acids. Germline trimming cut 1 base from V and 5 bases from J; bases unmatched to any gene: 6. CDR3 sequence (DNA): TGTGCCAGCAGCCAAGGCGGGAGCTGGAGAGATACGCAGTATTTT. Translating it yields CASSQGGSWRDTQYF.

The gene calls are TRBV5-1 and TRBJ1-1; the match to TRBD1 covers 7 bases. The CDR3 totals 14 residues. CDR1 and CDR2 (germline): SGHRS, YFSETQ. V gave up 2 bases and J gave up 4 bases; unmatched junction bases: 5. The CDR3 DNA reads TGCGCCAGCAGCTTTGACAGGGTGGTCACTGAAGCTTTCTTT. This sequence encodes CASSFDRVVTEAFF.

This clone was detected once. The chain is built from TRBV19 and TRBJ2-1; 9 nucleotides agree with TRBD2. Germline CDR1 and CDR2: LNHDA and SQIVND (reference sequence). J was trimmed by 6 bases and V by 3 bases; bases with no gene match: 18. This CDR3 region has 19 residues. The CDR3 protein is CASSIGRRTLAGFPNEQFF. CDR3 nucleotide sequence: TGTGCCAGTAGTATTGGCAGGCGAACTCTAGCGGGATTCCCCAATGAGCAGTTCTTC.

This chain uses TRBV6-5 with TRBJ1-1; no reliable D call. Trimming cost V 0 bases and J 1 base, with 12 bases left between them. The CDR3 runs to 16 residues. The germline gives CDR1 MNHEY, CDR2 SVGAGI. CDR3 DNA sequence: TGTGCCAGCAGTTACTCCGAGGGTTATGAGAACACTGAAGCTTTCTTT. It encodes CASSYSEGYENTEAFF.

The genes are TRBV5-1 and TRBJ2-6, with D perhaps TRBD1 (6 bases). CDR3 length equals 18 residues. Germline values: CDR1 SGHRS, CDR2 YFSETQ. Trimming took 3 bases from V and 0 from J, leaving 16 bases between them. The CDR3 here is CASSSLQGAASGANVLTF. The CDR3 bases are TGCGCCAGCAGCTCGCTACAGGGAGCAGCCTCTGGGGCCAACGTCCTGACTTTC.

The chain combines TRBV9 with TRBJ1-6, with D perhaps matching TRBD1 (5 bases). Germline values: CDR1 SGDLS, CDR2 YYNGEE. The CDR3 has 17 amino acids. The V and J ends lost 0 bases and 7 bases respectively, with 17 bases between them. CDR3: CASSVGQGGGTNSPLHF. CDR3 nucleotide sequence: TGTGCCAGCAGCGTAGGGCAGGGCGGCGGGACGAATTCACCCCTCCACTTT.

In nucleotides, the CDR3 is TGTGCCAGCAGCCAAGCTTACAATGAGCAGTTCTTC. This gives the protein CASSQAYNEQFF. V is TRBV4-2 and J is TRBJ2-1; D is ambiguous. Germline V gives CDR1 LGHNA, CDR2 YNFKEQ. V shed 1 base and J shed 4 bases, with 2 bases lying between them. The CDR3 consists of 12 residues.

This clone showed up just once. The rearrangement joins TRBV6-5 to TRBJ2-1; 12 bases line up with TRBD2. V dropped 6 bases and J dropped 6; count of bases not matched to a gene: 6. Germline-derived CDR1 and CDR2 are MNHEY and SVGAGI. CDR3 size: 15 residues. The CDR3 protein is CASRITSGRFNEQFF. Here the CDR3 DNA reads TGTGCCAGCAGAATTACTAGCGGGAGGTTCAATGAGCAGTTCTTC.

The chain uses TRBV28 and TRBJ2-6; D possibly corresponds to TRBD1 (6 bases). Germline CDR1 MDHEN, CDR2 SYDVKM. V was trimmed by 4 bases and J by 2 bases, leaving 12 bases between them. The CDR3 has 16 amino acids. This CDR3 reads CASSYLQGTGANVLTF. The CDR3 DNA is TGTGCCAGCAGTTACCTACAGGGAACTGGGGCCAACGTCCTGACTTTC. Combining the CDR3 with reference TRBV28 and TRBJ2-6 gives the whole variable domain DVKVTQSSRYLVKRTGEKVFLECVQDMDHENMFWYRQDPGLGLRLIYFSYDVKMKEKGDIPEGYSVSREKKERFSLILESASTNQTSMYLCASSYLQGTGANVLTFGAGSRLTVL.